This T cell receptor (beta chain) comes out of a study of CD4 and CD8 cells across lung adenocarcinoma regions. V trimming: 1 base; J trimming: 2 bases; junction bases outside the gene matches: 15. The CDR3 contains 19 residues. TCRdb recomputed calls from the PCR reads with MiXCR, one row per CDR3 protein. The sample shows tens of thousands of distinct CDR3 sequences, almost 50% of them seen only once. The rearrangement joins TRBV23-1 to TRBJ2-3; 7 nucleotides match TRBD1. TRBV23-1 is noted as an ORF with a role that remains uncertain. Sequencing was done on a sample of CD8+ T cells from the center of a lung tumor. This clonotype originated in a male donor with lung adenocarcinoma. The CD4 and CD8 labels of this study may be unreliable. The CDR3 reads CASSQYRGYHLSPTDTQYF. In DNA form, the CDR3 reads TGCGCCAGCAGTCAATACAGGGGATACCACCTTTCCCCCACAGATACGCAGTATTTT.